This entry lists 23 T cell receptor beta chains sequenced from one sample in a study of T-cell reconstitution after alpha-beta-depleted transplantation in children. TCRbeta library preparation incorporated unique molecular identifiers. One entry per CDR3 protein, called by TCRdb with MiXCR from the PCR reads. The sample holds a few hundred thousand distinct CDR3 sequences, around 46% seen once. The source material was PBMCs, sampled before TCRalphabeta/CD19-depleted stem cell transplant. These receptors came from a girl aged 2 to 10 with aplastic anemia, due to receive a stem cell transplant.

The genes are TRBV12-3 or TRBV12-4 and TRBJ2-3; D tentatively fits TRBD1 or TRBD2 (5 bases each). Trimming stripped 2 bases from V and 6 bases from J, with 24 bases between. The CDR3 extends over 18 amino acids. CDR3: CASSLIRDRDGLPDTQYF. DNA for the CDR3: TGTGCCAGCAGTTTAATCCGCGATAGGGACGGCCTTCCCGATACGCAGTATTTT.

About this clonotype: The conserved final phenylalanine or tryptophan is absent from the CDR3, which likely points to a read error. CDR3 region: CSSTLAWRGSGEQYL. The DNA for the CDR3 is TGCTCCAGCACCCTTGCTTGGAGGGGGTCAGGAGAGCAGTACCTC. The chain links TRBV4-1 to TRBJ2-7; D tentatively fits TRBD1 or TRBD2 (6 bases each). CDR3 length: 15 amino acids. Germline CDR1 is MGHRA and CDR2 is YSYEKL.

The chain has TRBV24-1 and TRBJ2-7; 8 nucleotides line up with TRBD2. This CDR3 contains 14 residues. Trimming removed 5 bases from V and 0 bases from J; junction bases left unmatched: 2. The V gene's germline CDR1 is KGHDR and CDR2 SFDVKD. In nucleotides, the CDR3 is TGTGCCACCAGTGGTAGCGGGACCTCCTACGAGCAGTACTTC. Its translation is CATSGSGTSYEQYF.

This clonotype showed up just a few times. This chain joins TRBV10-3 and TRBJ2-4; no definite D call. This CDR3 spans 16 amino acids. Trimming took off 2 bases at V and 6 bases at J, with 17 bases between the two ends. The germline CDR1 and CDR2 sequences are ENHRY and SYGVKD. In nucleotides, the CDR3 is TGTGCCATCAGTGAGACTGATACTGAACTATTAAACATTCAGTACTTC. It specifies CAISETDTELLNIQYF.

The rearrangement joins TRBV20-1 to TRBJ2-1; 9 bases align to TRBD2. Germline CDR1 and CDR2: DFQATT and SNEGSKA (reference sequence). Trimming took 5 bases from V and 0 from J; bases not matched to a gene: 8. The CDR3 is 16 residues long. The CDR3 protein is CSAPLAGPRSYNEQFF. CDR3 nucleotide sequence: TGCAGTGCTCCCCTAGCGGGACCCCGCTCCTACAATGAGCAGTTCTTC.

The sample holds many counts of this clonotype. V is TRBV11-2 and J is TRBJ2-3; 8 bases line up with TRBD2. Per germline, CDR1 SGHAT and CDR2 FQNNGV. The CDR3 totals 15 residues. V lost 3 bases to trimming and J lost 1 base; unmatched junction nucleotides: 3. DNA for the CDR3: TGTGCCAGCAGCTTGGTCGGGAGGGGCACAGATACGCAGTATTTT. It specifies CASSLVGRGTDTQYF.

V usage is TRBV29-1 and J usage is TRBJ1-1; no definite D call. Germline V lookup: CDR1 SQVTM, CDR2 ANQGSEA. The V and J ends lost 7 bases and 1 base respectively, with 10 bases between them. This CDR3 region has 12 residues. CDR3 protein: CSGRTENTEAFF. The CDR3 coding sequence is TGCAGCGGGCGGACCGAGAACACTGAAGCTTTCTTT.

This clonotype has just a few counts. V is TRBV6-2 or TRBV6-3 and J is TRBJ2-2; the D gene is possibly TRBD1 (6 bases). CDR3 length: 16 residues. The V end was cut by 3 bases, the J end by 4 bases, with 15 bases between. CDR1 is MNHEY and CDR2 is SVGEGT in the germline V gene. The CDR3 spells CASSYRGHQGTGELFF. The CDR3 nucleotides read TGTGCCAGCAGTTATAGGGGACACCAAGGCACCGGGGAGCTGTTTTTT.

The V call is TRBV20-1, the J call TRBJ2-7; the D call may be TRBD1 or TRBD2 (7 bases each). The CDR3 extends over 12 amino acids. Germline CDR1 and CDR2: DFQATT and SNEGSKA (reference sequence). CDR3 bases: TGCAGACACCAGGGGGGGGGCCCGGGGCAGTACTTC. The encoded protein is CRHQGGGPGQYF.

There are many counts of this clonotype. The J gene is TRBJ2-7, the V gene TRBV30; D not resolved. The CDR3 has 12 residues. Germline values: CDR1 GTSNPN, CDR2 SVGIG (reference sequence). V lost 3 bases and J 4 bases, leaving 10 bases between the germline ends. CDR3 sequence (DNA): TGTGCCTGGAGAAAGGCTTGGTACGAGCAGTACTTC. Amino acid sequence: CAWRKAWYEQYF.

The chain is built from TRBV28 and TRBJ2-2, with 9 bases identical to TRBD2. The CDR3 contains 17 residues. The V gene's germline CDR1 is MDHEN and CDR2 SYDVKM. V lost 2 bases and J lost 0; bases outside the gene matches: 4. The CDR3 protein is CASSLPGLATNTGELFF. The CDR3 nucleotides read TGTGCCAGCAGTTTACCCGGACTAGCGACGAACACCGGGGAGCTGTTTTTT.

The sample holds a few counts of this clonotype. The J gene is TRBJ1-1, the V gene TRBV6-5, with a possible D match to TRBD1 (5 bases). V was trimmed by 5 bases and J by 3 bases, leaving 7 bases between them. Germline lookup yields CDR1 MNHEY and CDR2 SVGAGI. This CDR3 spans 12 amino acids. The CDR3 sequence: CASSRGHTEAFF. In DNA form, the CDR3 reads TGTGCCAGCAGTAGGGGTCACACTGAAGCTTTCTTT.

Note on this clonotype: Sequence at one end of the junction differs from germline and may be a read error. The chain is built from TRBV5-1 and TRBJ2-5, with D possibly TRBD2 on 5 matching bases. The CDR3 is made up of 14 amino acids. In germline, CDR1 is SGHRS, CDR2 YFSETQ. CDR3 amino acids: CASSLTGGRETQYF. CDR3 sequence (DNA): TGTGCCAGCAGTTTGACCGGAGGTCGAGAGACCCAGTACTTC.

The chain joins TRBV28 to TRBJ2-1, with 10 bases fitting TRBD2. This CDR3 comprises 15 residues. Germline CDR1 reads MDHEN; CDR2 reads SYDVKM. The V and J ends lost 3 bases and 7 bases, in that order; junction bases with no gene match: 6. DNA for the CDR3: TGTGCCAGCAGTTTGTCTAGCGGGAGAAGGAATGAGCAGTTCTTC. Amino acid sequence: CASSLSSGRRNEQFF. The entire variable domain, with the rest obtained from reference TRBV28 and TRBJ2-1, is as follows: DVKVTQSSRYLVKRTGEKVFLECVQDMDHENMFWYRQDPGLGLRLIYFSYDVKMKEKGDIPEGYSVSREKKERFSLILESASTNQTSMYLCASSLSSGRRNEQFFGPGTRLTVL.

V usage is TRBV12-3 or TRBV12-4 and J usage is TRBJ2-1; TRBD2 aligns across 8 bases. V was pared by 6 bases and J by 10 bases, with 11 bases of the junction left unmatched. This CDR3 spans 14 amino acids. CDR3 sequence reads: CASRRTSRRKEQFF. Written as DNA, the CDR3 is TGTGCCAGCAGGAGGACTAGCAGGAGAAAAGAGCAGTTCTTC.

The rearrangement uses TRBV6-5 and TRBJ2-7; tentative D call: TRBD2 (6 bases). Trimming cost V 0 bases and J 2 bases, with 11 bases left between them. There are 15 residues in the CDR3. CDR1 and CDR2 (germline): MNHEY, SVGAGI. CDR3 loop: CASSYSEGLPYEQYF. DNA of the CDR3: TGTGCCAGCAGTTACTCGGAGGGACTGCCCTACGAGCAGTACTTC.

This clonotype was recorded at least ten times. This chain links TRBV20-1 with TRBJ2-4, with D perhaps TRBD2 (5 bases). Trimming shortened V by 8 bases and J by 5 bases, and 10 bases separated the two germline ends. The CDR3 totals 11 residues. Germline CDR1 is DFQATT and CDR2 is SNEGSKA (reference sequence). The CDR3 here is CSWEYQNIQYF. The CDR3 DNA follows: TGCAGTTGGGAGTACCAAAACATTCAGTACTTC.

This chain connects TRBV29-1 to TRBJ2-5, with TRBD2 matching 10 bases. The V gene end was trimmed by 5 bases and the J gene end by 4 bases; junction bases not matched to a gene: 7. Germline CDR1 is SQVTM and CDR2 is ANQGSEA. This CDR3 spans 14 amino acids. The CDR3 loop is CSVNGAGGLETQYF. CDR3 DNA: TGCAGCGTTAACGGAGCGGGAGGGTTAGAGACCCAGTACTTC.

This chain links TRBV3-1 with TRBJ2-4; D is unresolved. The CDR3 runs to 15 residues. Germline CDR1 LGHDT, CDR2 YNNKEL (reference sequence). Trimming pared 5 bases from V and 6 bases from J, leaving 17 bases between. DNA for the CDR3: TGTGCCAGCAGCGCCGAAGTTCTGTCTGGAAACATTCAGTACTTC. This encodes CASSAEVLSGNIQYF.

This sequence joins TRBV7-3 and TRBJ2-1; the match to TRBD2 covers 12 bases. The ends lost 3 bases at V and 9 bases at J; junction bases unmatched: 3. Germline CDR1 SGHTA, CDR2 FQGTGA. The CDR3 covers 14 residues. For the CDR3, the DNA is TGTGCCAGCAGCTTGGGACTAGCGGGTAGTGAGCAGTTCTTC. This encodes CASSLGLAGSEQFF.

CDR3 protein: CASSEVPAAGGPRETQYF. The CDR3 DNA is TGTGCCAGCAGTGAAGTACCTGCAGCGGGGGGGCCTCGGGAGACCCAGTACTTC. The chain joins TRBV6-1 to TRBJ2-5; 10 bases line up with TRBD2. Germline CDR1 is MNHNS and CDR2 is SASEGT. The CDR3 length is 18 residues. With V trimmed by 1 base and J by 5 bases, 13 bases remained unmatched.

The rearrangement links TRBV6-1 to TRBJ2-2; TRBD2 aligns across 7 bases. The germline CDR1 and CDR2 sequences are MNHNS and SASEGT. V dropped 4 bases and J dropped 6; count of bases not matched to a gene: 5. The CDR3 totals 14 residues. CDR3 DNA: TGTGCCAGCAGTGGGACTAGTTTGTCCGGGGAGCTGTTTTTT. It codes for CASSGTSLSGELFF.

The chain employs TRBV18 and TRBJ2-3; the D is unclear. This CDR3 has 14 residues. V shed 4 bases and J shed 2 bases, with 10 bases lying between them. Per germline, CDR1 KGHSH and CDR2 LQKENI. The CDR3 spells CASSLDRNTDTQYF. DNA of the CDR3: TGTGCCAGCTCACTGGATAGGAACACAGATACGCAGTATTTT.